Listed below are T cell receptor beta chains from one sample, sequenced in a study of shared clonotypes between healthy human individuals. Data came from immunoSEQ multiplex PCR; TCRdb stores just in-frame clones and leaves some out. The table shows some 1,600,000 clones, with approximately 98% occurring only once. Sequenced material: naive CD4+ T cells sorted from blood. The source of these receptors is a man aged 25 to 45 in good health. The CDR3 runs from the conserved cysteine through the conserved F or W. D genes are given only for firm matches. The listing skips clone size in some rows; elsewhere it reads once, few, many or a size class.

v_gene: TRBV7-9; j_gene: TRBJ2-7; d_gene: NA; len: 18; abundance: NA; CDR3nt: TGTGCCAGCAGCCCGAGCCCGGGACGGCGGACGTTCGCCTACGAGCAGTACTTC; CDR3aa: CASSPSPGRRTFAYEQYF
v_gene: TRBV5-5; j_gene: TRBJ2-2; d_gene: TRBD2; len: 16; abundance: NA; CDR3nt: TGTGCCAGCAGCTTGGGCCAGCGGGAGAACACCGGGGAGCTGTTTTTT; CDR3aa: CASSLGQRENTGELFF
v_gene: TRBV27; j_gene: TRBJ1-1; d_gene: NA; len: 13; abundance: NA; CDR3nt: TGTGCCAGCAGTCCTTATCAGGGGACTGAAGCTTTCTTT; CDR3aa: CASSPYQGTEAFF
v_gene: TRBV11-2; j_gene: TRBJ2-5; d_gene: NA; len: 11; abundance: NA; CDR3nt: TGTGCCAGCAGCTTCGGGGGGACCCAGTACTTC; CDR3aa: CASSFGGTQYF
v_gene: TRBV7-2; j_gene: TRBJ2-7; d_gene: NA; len: 14; abundance: NA; CDR3nt: TGTGCCAGCAGCAGAGCCCAAGCAGGGTACGAGCAGTACTTC; CDR3aa: CASSRAQAGYEQYF
v_gene: TRBV7-9; j_gene: TRBJ2-3; d_gene: NA; len: 15; abundance: NA; CDR3nt: TGTGCCAGCAGCCCCGAGGGTATCCCGACAGATACGCAGTATTTT; CDR3aa: CASSPEGIPTDTQYF
v_gene: TRBV2; j_gene: TRBJ2-7; d_gene: TRBD1; len: 15; abundance: NA; CDR3nt: TGTGCCAGCAGTGCCAGGGGGCGCATTGACTACGAGCAGTACTTC; CDR3aa: CASSARGRIDYEQYF
v_gene: TRBV9; j_gene: TRBJ2-7; d_gene: TRBD2; len: 16; abundance: NA; CDR3nt: TGTGCCAGCAGCGTAAGAACTAGCGGGAGTATCGACGAGCAGTACTTC; CDR3aa: CASSVRTSGSIDEQYF
v_gene: TRBV7-2; j_gene: TRBJ2-7; d_gene: TRBD2; len: 14; abundance: NA; CDR3nt: TGTGCCAGCAGCTTAATGACTAGCGCCTACGAGCAGTACTTC; CDR3aa: CASSLMTSAYEQYF
v_gene: TRBV7-2; j_gene: TRBJ2-1; d_gene: NA; len: 14; abundance: NA; CDR3nt: TGTGCCAGCTCAAACGGGAGTTCCTACAATGAGCAGTTCTTC; CDR3aa: CASSNGSSYNEQFF
v_gene: TRBV11-2; j_gene: TRBJ2-7; d_gene: NA; len: 15; abundance: NA; CDR3nt: TGTGCCAGCAGCTTAGGTGGTAAAGCCACCTACGAGCAGTACTTC; CDR3aa: CASSLGGKATYEQYF
v_gene: TRBV18; j_gene: TRBJ2-2; d_gene: TRBD2; len: 14; abundance: NA; CDR3nt: TGTGCCAGCGGACTAGCGGGAAACACCGGGGAGCTGTTTTTT; CDR3aa: CASGLAGNTGELFF
v_gene: TRBV6-1; j_gene: TRBJ2-3; d_gene: TRBD1; len: 17; abundance: NA; CDR3nt: TGTGCCAGCAGTGAATGGTGGGGACAGGGTACGGCGGATACGCAGTATTTT; CDR3aa: CASSEWWGQGTADTQYF
v_gene: TRBV10-1; j_gene: TRBJ2-1; d_gene: NA; len: 18; abundance: once; CDR3nt: TGCGCCAGCAGTGAGTCACTAGACTCCCTGGGTCGCCCCAATGAGCAGTTCTTC; CDR3aa: CASSESLDSLGRPNEQFF
v_gene: TRBV14; j_gene: TRBJ2-5; d_gene: TRBD2; len: 18; abundance: NA; CDR3nt: TGTGCCAGCAGCCATGGCCCCCGAACACTAGCGGGAGAAGAGACCCAGTACTTC; CDR3aa: CASSHGPRTLAGEETQYF
v_gene: TRBV7-8; j_gene: TRBJ1-5; d_gene: NA; len: 16; abundance: NA; CDR3nt: TGTGCCAGCAGCTTAGAGGGCAGGGTGAGCAATCAGCCCCAGCATTTT; CDR3aa: CASSLEGRVSNQPQHF
v_gene: TRBV10-3; j_gene: TRBJ2-2; d_gene: TRBD1; len: 13; abundance: NA; CDR3nt: TGTGCCATTCGACAGGGGGGGACCGGGGAGCTGTTTTTT; CDR3aa: CAIRQGGTGELFF
v_gene: TRBV5-1; j_gene: TRBJ2-7; d_gene: TRBD2; len: 17; abundance: NA; CDR3nt: TGCGCCAGCAGCAGGGGCACTAGCGGGGCCGGGATAAACGAGCAGTACTTC; CDR3aa: CASSRGTSGAGINEQYF
v_gene: TRBV5-1; j_gene: TRBJ2-1; d_gene: NA; len: 14; abundance: NA; CDR3nt: TGCGCCAGCAGCTTGGCCATCGGAGCACTTACGCAGTTCTTC; CDR3aa: CASSLAIGALTQFF
v_gene: TRBV7-2; j_gene: TRBJ2-1; d_gene: NA; len: 16; abundance: NA; CDR3nt: TGTGCCAGCAGCCCTCTTCCCGGGAATGTTTACAATGAGCAGTTCTTC; CDR3aa: CASSPLPGNVYNEQFF
v_gene: TRBV5-1; j_gene: TRBJ2-5; d_gene: NA; len: 14; abundance: NA; CDR3nt: TGCGCCAGCAGCTTGGGCCAGTACCAAGAGACCCAGTACTTC; CDR3aa: CASSLGQYQETQYF
v_gene: TRBV6-5; j_gene: TRBJ1-4; d_gene: TRBD1; len: 16; abundance: NA; CDR3nt: TGTGCCAGCAGTTACATCCGGGACAGCTTTAATGAAAAACTGTTTTTT; CDR3aa: CASSYIRDSFNEKLFF
v_gene: TRBV6-5; j_gene: TRBJ1-2; d_gene: NA; len: 13; abundance: NA; CDR3nt: TGTGCCAGCAGACGGACAGAGAACTATGGCTACACCTTC; CDR3aa: CASRRTENYGYTF
v_gene: TRBV18; j_gene: TRBJ1-2; d_gene: TRBD1; len: 15; abundance: NA; CDR3nt: TGTGCCAGCTCGGCGGGACAGGGTCTGGTCTATGGCTACACCTTC; CDR3aa: CASSAGQGLVYGYTF
v_gene: TRBV15; j_gene: TRBJ2-1; d_gene: NA; len: 12; abundance: NA; CDR3nt: TGTGCCACCAGCAGAGGTCCAGACGAGCAGTTCTTC; CDR3aa: CATSRGPDEQFF
v_gene: TRBV19; j_gene: TRBJ2-7; d_gene: TRBD1; len: 18; abundance: NA; CDR3nt: TGTGCCAGTAGTTCCAAGACCAATCCGGGACAGGGGTCGGGCGAGCAGTACTTC; CDR3aa: CASSSKTNPGQGSGEQYF